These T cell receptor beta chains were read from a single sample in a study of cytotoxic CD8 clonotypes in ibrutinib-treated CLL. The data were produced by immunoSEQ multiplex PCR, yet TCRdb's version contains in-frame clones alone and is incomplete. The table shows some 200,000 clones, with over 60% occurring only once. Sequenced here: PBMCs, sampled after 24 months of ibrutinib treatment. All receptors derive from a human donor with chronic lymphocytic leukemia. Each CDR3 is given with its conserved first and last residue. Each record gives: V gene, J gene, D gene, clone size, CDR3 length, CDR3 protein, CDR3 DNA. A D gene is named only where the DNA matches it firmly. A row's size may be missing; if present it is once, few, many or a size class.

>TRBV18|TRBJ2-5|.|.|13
CASSLQVGETQYF
TGTGCCAGCTCACTCCAAGTGGGGGAGACCCAGTACTTC
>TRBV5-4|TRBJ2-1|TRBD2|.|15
CASSPSGSSYNKQFF
TGTGCCAGCAGCCCTAGCGGGAGCTCCTACAATAAGCAGTTCTTC
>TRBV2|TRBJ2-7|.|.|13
CATHEQGPYEQYF
TGTGCCACCCATGAGCAGGGACCCTACGAGCAGTACTTC
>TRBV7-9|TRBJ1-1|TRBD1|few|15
CASSSTGGTNTEAFF
TGTGCCAGCAGCTCGACAGGGGGAACGAACACTGAAGCTTTCTTT
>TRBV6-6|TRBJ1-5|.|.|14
CASSSMGGNQPQHF
TGTGCCAGCAGCTCTATGGGTGGGAATCAGCCCCAGCATTTT
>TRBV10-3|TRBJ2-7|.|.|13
CAINFAENYEQYF
TGTGCCATCAATTTTGCCGAGAACTACGAGCAGTACTTC
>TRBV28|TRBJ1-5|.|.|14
CASSLARGVQPQHF
TGTGCCAGCAGCCTTGCCCGAGGGGTTCAGCCCCAGCATTTT
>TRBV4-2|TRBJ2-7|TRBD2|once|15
CASRSREGGAYEQYF
TGTGCCAGCAGGTCAAGGGAGGGAGGGGCCTACGAGCAGTACTTC
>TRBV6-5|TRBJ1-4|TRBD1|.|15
CASSPGQGWDEKLFF
TGTGCCAGCAGTCCGGGACAGGGGTGGGACGAAAAACTGTTTTTT
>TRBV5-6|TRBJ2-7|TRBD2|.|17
CASSLMTSGFREYEQYF
TGTGCCAGCAGCTTGATGACTAGCGGGTTCCGAGAATACGAGCAGTACTTC
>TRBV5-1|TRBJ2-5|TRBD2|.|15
CASSLVVGGVETQYF
TGCGCCAGCAGCTTGGTAGTGGGAGGGGTTGAGACCCAGTACTTC
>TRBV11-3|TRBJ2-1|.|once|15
CASSPGRGRDNEQFF
TGTGCCAGCAGCCCGGGGCGGGGTCGGGACAATGAGCAGTTCTTC
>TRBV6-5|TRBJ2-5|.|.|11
CASGIQETQYF
TGTGCCAGCGGCATACAAGAGACCCAGTACTTC
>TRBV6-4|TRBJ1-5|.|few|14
CASSEWGGNQPQHF
TGTGCCAGCAGTGAATGGGGGGGCAATCAGCCCCAGCATTTT
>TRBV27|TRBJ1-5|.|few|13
CASSWSDNQPQHF
TGTGCCAGCAGTTGGTCAGACAATCAGCCCCAGCATTTT
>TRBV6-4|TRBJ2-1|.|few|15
CASKVAAGEDNEQFF
TGTGCCAGCAAGGTCGCTGCAGGGGAGGACAATGAGCAGTTCTTC
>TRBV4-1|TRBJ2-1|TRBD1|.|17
CASSQEPGQSSYNEQFF
TGCGCCAGCAGCCAGGAACCGGGACAGAGCTCCTACAATGAGCAGTTCTTC
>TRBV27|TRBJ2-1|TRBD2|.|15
CASSGTSGTYNEQFF
TGTGCCAGCAGTGGGACTAGCGGGACTTACAATGAGCAGTTCTTC
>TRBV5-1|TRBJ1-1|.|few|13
CASSSSLDTEAFF
TGCGCCAGCAGCTCTAGTTTGGACACTGAAGCTTTCTTT
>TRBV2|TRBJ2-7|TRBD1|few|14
CASRKTGESYEQYF
TGTGCCAGCAGAAAAACAGGGGAATCCTACGAGCAGTACTTC
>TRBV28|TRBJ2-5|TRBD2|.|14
CASSSGGAQETQYF
TGTGCCAGCAGTTCGGGAGGGGCCCAAGAGACCCAGTACTTC
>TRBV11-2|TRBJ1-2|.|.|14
CASSGYGSNYGYTF
TGTGCCAGCAGCGGATACGGCTCTAACTATGGCTACACCTTC
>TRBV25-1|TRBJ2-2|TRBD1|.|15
CASSDRTGYTGELFF
TGTGCCAGCAGTGACAGGACAGGGTACACCGGGGAGCTGTTTTTT
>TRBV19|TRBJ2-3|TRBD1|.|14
CASNQGVLADTQYF
TGTGCCAGTAATCAGGGGGTTTTAGCAGATACGCAGTATTTT
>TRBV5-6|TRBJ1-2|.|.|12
CASSVGNYGYTF
TGTGCCAGCAGCGTGGGCAACTATGGCTACACCTTC
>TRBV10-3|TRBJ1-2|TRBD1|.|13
CAISPGQNYGYTF
TGTGCCATCAGCCCGGGACAGAACTATGGCTACACCTTC
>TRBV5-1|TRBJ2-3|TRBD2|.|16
CASSLGLAGITDTQYF
TGCGCCAGCAGCTTGGGGCTAGCGGGGATCACAGATACGCAGTATTTT
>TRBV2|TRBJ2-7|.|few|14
CASSGSRGWYEQYF
TGTGCCAGCAGTGGTTCGAGGGGGTGGTACGAGCAGTACTTC
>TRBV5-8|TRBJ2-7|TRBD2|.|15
CASSRTGTSSYEQYF
TGTGCCAGCAGCCGAACCGGGACTAGCTCCTACGAGCAGTACTTC
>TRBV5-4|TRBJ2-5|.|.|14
CASSLSWGSETQYF
TGTGCCAGCAGCTTAAGCTGGGGGAGTGAGACCCAGTACTTC
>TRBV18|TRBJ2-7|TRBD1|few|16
CASSPRKGQEAYEQYF
TGTGCCAGCTCACCACGGAAGGGACAGGAGGCCTACGAGCAGTACTTC
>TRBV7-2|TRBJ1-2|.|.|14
CASSLAGTTYGYTF
TGTGCCAGCAGCTTAGCCGGGACAACATATGGCTACACCTTC
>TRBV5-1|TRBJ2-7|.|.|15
CASSPYRTNPSEQYF
TGCGCCAGCAGCCCCTACCGGACTAACCCCAGCGAGCAGTACTTC
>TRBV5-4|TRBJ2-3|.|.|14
CASSLDFDTDTQYF
TGTGCCAGCAGCTTAGATTTTGACACAGATACGCAGTATTTT
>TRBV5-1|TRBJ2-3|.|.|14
CASSPTGSTDTQYF
TGCGCCAGCAGCCCAACAGGGTCGACAGATACGCAGTATTTT
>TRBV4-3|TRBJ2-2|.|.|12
CASSPRTGELFF
TGCGCCAGCAGCCCAAGAACCGGGGAGCTGTTTTTT
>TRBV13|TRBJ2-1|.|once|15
CASSLGGSHYNEQFF
TGTGCCAGCAGCTTAGGGGGGTCCCACTACAATGAGCAGTTCTTC
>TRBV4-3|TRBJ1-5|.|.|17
CASSQVVSRYSNQPQHF
TGCGCCAGCAGCCAAGTCGTATCCAGGTATAGCAATCAGCCCCAGCATTTT
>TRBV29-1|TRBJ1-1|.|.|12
CSVVTGSTEAFF
TGCAGCGTTGTAACAGGGAGCACTGAAGCTTTCTTT
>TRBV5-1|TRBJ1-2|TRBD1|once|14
CASSLVLTGEGYTF
TGCGCCAGCAGCTTGGTCTTGACAGGGGAAGGCTACACCTTC
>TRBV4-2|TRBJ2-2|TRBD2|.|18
CASSPGLAGGMNTGELFF
TGTGCCAGCAGCCCAGGACTAGCGGGAGGCATGAACACCGGGGAGCTGTTTTTT
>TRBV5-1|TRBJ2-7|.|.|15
CASSLGQGLQYEQYF
TGCGCCAGCAGCTTGGGGCAGGGACTTCAGTACGAGCAGTACTTC
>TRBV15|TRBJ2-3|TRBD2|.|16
CATSRRAGADTDTQYF
TGTGCCACCAGCCGCCGGGCGGGAGCCGACACAGATACGCAGTATTTT
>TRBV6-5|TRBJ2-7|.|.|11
CASGDSYEQYF
TGTGCCAGCGGTGACAGCTACGAGCAGTACTTC
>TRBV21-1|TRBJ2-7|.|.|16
CASWTGIVPSSYEQYF
TGTGCCAGCTGGACAGGTATCGTCCCCTCCTCCTACGAGCAGTACTTC
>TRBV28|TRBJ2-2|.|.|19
CASSLRKKDRGQRTGELFF
TGTGCCAGCAGTTTACGCAAGAAAGACCGAGGACAGCGCACCGGGGAGCTGTTTTTT
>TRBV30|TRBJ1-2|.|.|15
CAWSGLRLRDYGYTF
TGTGCCTGGAGTGGCTTGAGATTAAGGGACTATGGCTACACCTTC
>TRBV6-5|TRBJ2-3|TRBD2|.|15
CASSLAGAFADTQYF
TGTGCCAGCAGTCTAGCGGGAGCGTTCGCAGATACGCAGTATTTT
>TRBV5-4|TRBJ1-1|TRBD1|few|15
CASSRKQGASTEAFF
TGTGCCAGCAGCAGGAAACAGGGGGCTAGCACTGAAGCTTTCTTT
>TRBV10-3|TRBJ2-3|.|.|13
CAINPSRTDTQYF
TGTGCCATCAATCCAAGTCGCACAGATACGCAGTATTTT
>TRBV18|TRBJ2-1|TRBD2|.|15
CASSPAGGLYNEQFF
TGTGCCAGCTCACCGGCGGGAGGATTATACAATGAGCAGTTCTTC
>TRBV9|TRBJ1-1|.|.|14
CASSPHQAFTEAFF
TGTGCCAGCAGCCCTCACCAGGCGTTCACTGAAGCTTTCTTT
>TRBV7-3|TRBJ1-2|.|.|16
CASSPGGSRVGYGYTF
TGTGCCAGCAGCCCCGGAGGGTCAAGGGTAGGGTATGGCTACACCTTC
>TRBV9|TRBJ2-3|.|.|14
CASSVGPRGDTQYF
TGTGCCAGCAGCGTAGGCCCCCGGGGAGATACGCAGTATTTT
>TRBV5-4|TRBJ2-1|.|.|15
CASSLAPTSTNEQFF
TGTGCCAGCAGCTTGGCCCCGACTAGTACGAATGAGCAGTTCTTC
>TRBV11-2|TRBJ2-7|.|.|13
CASGPGGPYEQYF
TGTGCCAGCGGGCCAGGAGGGCCCTACGAGCAGTACTTC
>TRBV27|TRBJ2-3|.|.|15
CASSLFWGLEDTQYF
TGTGCCAGCAGTTTATTCTGGGGTCTGGAAGATACGCAGTATTTT
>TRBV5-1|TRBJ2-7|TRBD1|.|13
CASRTGDSYEQYF
TGCGCCAGTCGGACAGGGGACTCCTACGAGCAGTACTTC
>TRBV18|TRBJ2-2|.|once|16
CASHEGGGSNTGELFF
TGTGCCAGCCACGAAGGAGGGGGCTCGAACACCGGGGAGCTGTTTTTT
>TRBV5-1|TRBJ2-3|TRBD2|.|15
CASSLREAGTDTQYF
TGCGCCAGCAGCCTACGGGAGGCTGGCACAGATACGCAGTATTTT